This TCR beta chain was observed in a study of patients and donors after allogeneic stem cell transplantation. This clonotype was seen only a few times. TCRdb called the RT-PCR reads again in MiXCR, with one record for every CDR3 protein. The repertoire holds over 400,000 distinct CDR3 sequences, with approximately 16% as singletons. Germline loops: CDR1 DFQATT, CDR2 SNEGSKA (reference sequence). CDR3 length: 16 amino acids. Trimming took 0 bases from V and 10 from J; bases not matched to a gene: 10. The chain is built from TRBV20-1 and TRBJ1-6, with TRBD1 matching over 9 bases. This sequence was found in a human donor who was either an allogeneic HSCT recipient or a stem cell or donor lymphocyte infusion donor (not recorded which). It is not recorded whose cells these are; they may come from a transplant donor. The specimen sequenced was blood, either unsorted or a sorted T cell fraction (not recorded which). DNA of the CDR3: TGCAGTGCTAGAGATCCCCAACAGGGGGCAAGGTCACCCCTCCACTTT. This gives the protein CSARDPQQGARSPLHF.